The present entry profiles one TCR beta chain with its context. As yet, its antigen is unknown. Tagging with unique molecular identifiers was applied to individual cDNA molecules. TCRdb called the 5' RACE reads again in MiXCR, with one record for every CDR3 protein. This table holds 70,000 to 85,000 distinct CDR3 sequences, less than 15% found once. This sample is drawn from a study of early T cells in non-severe SARS-CoV-2 infection. Study-level background: The chains were unpaired, and the sequenced material was bulk RNA from unsorted whole blood. Study-level results: Private and CD4 specificities were missed by VDJdb matching, skewed to anti-spike CD8.

Per the germline V gene, CDR1 is LNHDA and CDR2 is SQIVND (reference sequence). The V end lost 7 bases, the J end lost 7 bases, and 20 bases lay between the germline ends. The CDR3 totals 15 residues. The TCR originated in an adult who was a healthcare worker with PCR-confirmed SARS-CoV-2 infection or an uninfected control (not recorded which). The sequenced material came from whole blood. The V gene is TRBV19, the J gene TRBJ1-5; no clear D gene. DNA of the CDR3: TGTGCCAGTACCATAGGGCTCCCTTGGGGACAGCCCCAGCATTTT. Its translation is CASTIGLPWGQPQHF.